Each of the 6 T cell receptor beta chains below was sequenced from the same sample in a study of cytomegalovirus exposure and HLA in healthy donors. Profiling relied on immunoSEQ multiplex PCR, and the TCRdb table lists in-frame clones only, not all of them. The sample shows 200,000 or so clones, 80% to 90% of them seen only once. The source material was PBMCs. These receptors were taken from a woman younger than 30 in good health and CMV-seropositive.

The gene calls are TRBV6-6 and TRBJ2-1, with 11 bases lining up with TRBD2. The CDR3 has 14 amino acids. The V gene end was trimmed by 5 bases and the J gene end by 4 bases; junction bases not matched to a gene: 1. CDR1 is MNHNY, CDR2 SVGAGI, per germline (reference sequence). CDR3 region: CASSVAGGYNEQFF. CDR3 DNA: TGTGCCAGCAGTGTAGCGGGAGGGTACAATGAGCAGTTCTTC.

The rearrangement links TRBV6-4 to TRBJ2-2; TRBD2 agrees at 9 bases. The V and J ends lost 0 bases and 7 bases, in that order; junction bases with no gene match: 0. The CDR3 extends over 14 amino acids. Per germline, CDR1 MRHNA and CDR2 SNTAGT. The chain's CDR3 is CASSDSSGSGELFF. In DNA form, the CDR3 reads TGTGCCAGCAGTGACTCTAGCGGGAGCGGGGAGCTGTTTTTT.

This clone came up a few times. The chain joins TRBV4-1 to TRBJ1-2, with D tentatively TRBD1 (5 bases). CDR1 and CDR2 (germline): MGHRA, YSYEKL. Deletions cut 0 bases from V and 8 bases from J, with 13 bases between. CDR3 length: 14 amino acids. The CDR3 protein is CASSQEVGAKGYTF. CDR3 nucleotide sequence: TGCGCCAGCAGCCAAGAGGTAGGGGCTAAGGGCTACACCTTC.

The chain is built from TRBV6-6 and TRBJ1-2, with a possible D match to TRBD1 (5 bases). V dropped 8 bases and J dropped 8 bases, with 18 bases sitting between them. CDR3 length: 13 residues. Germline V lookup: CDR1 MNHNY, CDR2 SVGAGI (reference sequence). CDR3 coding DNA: TGTGCCAGCGAGCAGGGAGGATCGGAAGGCTACACCTTC. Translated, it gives CASEQGGSEGYTF.

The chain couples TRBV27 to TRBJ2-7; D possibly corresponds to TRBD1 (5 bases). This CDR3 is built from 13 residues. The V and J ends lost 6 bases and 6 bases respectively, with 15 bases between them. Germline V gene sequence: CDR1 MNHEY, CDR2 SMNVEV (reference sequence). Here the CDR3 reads CASSQSTRGEQYF. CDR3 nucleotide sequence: TGTGCCAGCAGCCAATCCACAAGGGGCGAGCAGTACTTC.

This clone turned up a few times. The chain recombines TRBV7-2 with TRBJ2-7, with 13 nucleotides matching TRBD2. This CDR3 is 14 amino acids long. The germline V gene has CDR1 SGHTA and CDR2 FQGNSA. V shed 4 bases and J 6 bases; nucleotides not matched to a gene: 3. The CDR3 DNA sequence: TGTGCCAGCAGCTGGACTAGCGGGAGTAGCGAGCAGTACTTC. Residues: CASSWTSGSSEQYF.